This TCR beta chain came from a study of long-term antiretroviral therapy in people with HIV. Points from the study as a whole: HIV repertoire CDR3 lengths ranged less widely than those of controls. The data indicate that diversity increased after ART but remained below transplant donor controls.

Survey-level immunoSEQ v3.0 assays were run. Sequencing was designed to cover roughly 40,000-50,000 T-cell genomes in each sample. This table comes from immunoSEQ multiplex PCR, and its TCRdb copy is limited to in-frame clones, with some not included. This sample has about 28,000 clones, with around 85% found just once. V was clipped by 2 bases and J by 4 bases; unmatched bases: 6. Looked up from germline, CDR1 is SGDLS and CDR2 is YYNGEE. This CDR3 spans 15 amino acids. Note on this clone: What it binds is unknown.

The V and J genes are TRBV9 and TRBJ2-3; TRBD1 matches at 8 bases. Sequenced here: unsorted PBMCs, sampled 0.8 years before starting antiretroviral therapy. The TCR sequence derives from a man younger than 35 with HIV. In DNA, the CDR3 is TGTGCCAGCAGCGTCGGCCCACAGGGGGCAGATACGCAGTATTTT. This encodes CASSVGPQGADTQYF.